The 29 T cell receptor beta chains in this list originate from one sample, sequenced in a study of human T cells and chemical hapten exposure. Time point in this sample: pre-sensitization, week 0. Indicated treatment: therapeutic diphenylcyclopropenone sensitization with weekly scalp DPC. MiXCR, run by TCRdb on the RACE reads, gives a single entry per CDR3 protein. The data contain some 200,000 distinct CDR3 sequences, around 30% of them seen just once; the ten biggest clones take up less than 3%. Source: whole blood, taken in connection with sensitization to the hapten diphenylcyclopropenone (DPC). These receptor sequences come from a woman between 25 and 40 years old with alopecia areata. Some clones in this sample may be carry-over from other donors' samples.

This clonotype was picked up a small number of times. The chain joins TRBV24-1 to TRBJ2-3, with 7 bases that match TRBD1. V lost 10 bases and J lost 3; bases outside the gene matches: 12. The CDR3 is made up of 15 amino acids. Germline CDR1 reads KGHDR; CDR2 reads SFDVKD. Here the CDR3 reads CATAVGQSPTDTQYF. CDR3 nucleotide sequence: TGTGCCACTGCCGTGGGACAGTCGCCTACAGATACGCAGTATTTT.

This clonotype turned up a few times. The chain recombines TRBV28 with TRBJ1-2, with TRBD1 as a possible D gene (5 bases). This CDR3 has 14 residues. From germline, CDR1 is MDHEN and CDR2 SYDVKM. V lost 9 bases, J lost 5 bases, and 19 bases lay in between. The DNA for the CDR3 is TGTGCCAGTACCGGTGGACGGGAGGGGTATGGCTACACCTTC. Translation gives CASTGGREGYGYTF.

The chain joins TRBV28 to TRBJ1-3; 7 bases align to TRBD1. CDR3 length: 15 amino acids. Germline lookup yields CDR1 MDHEN and CDR2 SYDVKM. V gave up 7 bases and J gave up 7 bases; unmatched junction bases: 13. The CDR3 region has the DNA TGTGCCAGCACCCCACCCGACAGGGTAGGGAACACCATATATTTT. Translated: CASTPPDRVGNTIYF.

The chain is built from TRBV28 and TRBJ1-5, with D unclear. V was trimmed by 3 bases and J by 3 bases, leaving 9 bases between them. CDR1 is MDHEN and CDR2 is SYDVKM in the germline V gene. This CDR3 has 14 amino acids. CDR3 sequence reads: CASSLEGLNQPQHF. CDR3 in DNA: TGTGCCAGCAGTTTGGAGGGTCTCAATCAGCCCCAGCATTTT.

This clonotype was seen a few times. The chain couples TRBV2 to TRBJ2-3; 7 nucleotides agree with TRBD2. The CDR3 consists of 13 residues. Trimming cost V 8 bases and J 2 bases; bases outside gene matches: 4. From germline, CDR1 is SNHLY and CDR2 FYNNEI. The DNA of the CDR3 is TGTGCCAGCCAAGGGGACTACACAGATACGCAGTATTTT. The encoded protein is CASQGDYTDTQYF.

J is TRBJ1-2 and V is TRBV7-2, with a weak D call TRBD1 (6 bases). The CDR3 spans 15 residues. Trimming took 0 bases from V and 0 from J, leaving 8 bases between them. Germline V lookup: CDR1 SGHTA, CDR2 FQGNSA. For the CDR3, the DNA is TGTGCCAGCAGCTTAGCAGGACAGACTAACTATGGCTACACCTTC. Translating gives CASSLAGQTNYGYTF. The complete variable domain, with remaining parts taken from reference TRBV7-2 and TRBJ1-2, reads GAGVSQSPSNKVTEKGKDVELRCDPISGHTALYWYRQSLGQGLEFLIYFQGNSAPDKSGLPSDRFSAERTGGSVSTLTIQRTQQEDSAVYLCASSLAGQTNYGYTFGSGTRLTVV.

This clonotype was found a few times. CDR3 loop: CAIRRQENEKLFF. CDR3 in DNA: TGTGCCATCAGAAGACAAGAGAATGAAAAACTGTTTTTT. The gene calls are TRBV10-3 and TRBJ1-4; D unclear. Trimming took off 6 bases at V and 5 bases at J, with 10 bases between the two ends. The length of the CDR3 is 13 residues. Germline V lookup: CDR1 ENHRY, CDR2 SYGVKD.

The chain recombines TRBV6-2 or TRBV6-3 with TRBJ1-2; the D gene is possibly TRBD1 (5 bases). The length of the CDR3 is 17 residues. V lost 2 bases, J lost 4 bases, and 20 bases lay in between. Germline CDR1 MNHEY, CDR2 SVGEGT. As DNA, the CDR3 is TGTGCCAGCAGTTACCGACGTCGGGGACCCCCTATCTATGGCTACACCTTC. Protein product: CASSYRRRGPPIYGYTF.

V and J are TRBV4-3 and TRBJ1-6, with D hard to call. The CDR3 is 14 residues long. Germline CDR1 reads LGHNA; CDR2 reads YSLEER. The V and J ends lost 3 bases and 5 bases respectively, with 8 bases between them. The CDR3 here is CASSQEENNSPLHF. CDR3 in DNA: TGCGCCAGCAGCCAGGAGGAAAATAATTCACCCCTCCACTTT.

CDR3 in amino acids: CASSLTDLAGGPNTQYF. The CDR3 nucleotides read TGCGCCAGCAGCTTGACGGACTTAGCGGGGGGGCCGAATACGCAGTATTTT. V and J are TRBV5-1 and TRBJ2-3, with 11 positions matching TRBD2. V shed 1 base, J shed 7 bases, and the junction held 11 bases outside the gene matches. The CDR3 has 17 residues. Germline values: CDR1 SGHRS, CDR2 YFSETQ.

This clonotype was seen a few times. This chain joins TRBV29-1 and TRBJ2-7, with a weak D call TRBD1 (5 bases). There are 13 residues in the CDR3. Germline CDR1 is SQVTM and CDR2 is ANQGSEA. For the CDR3, the DNA is TGCAGTGCTAGGGGTGCTTCGGTCTACGAGCAGTACTTC. Its translation: CSARGASVYEQYF.

V gene TRBV18 combines with J gene TRBJ1-6; weak D call: TRBD1 (6 bases). Germline lookup yields CDR1 KGHSH and CDR2 LQKENI. The CDR3 has 14 amino acids. The V end was cut by 6 bases, the J end by 7 bases, with 13 bases between. The CDR3 reads CASSKAGANSPLHF. CDR3 in DNA: TGTGCCAGCTCTAAGGCAGGGGCAAATTCACCCCTCCACTTT. Using reference TRBV18 and TRBJ1-6 for the parts outside the CDR3, the full variable domain is NAGVMQNPRHLVRRRGQEARLRCSPMKGHSHVYWYRQLPEEGLKFMVYLQKENIIDESGMPKERFSAEFPKEGPSILRIQQVVRGDSAAYFCASSKAGANSPLHFGNGTRLTVT.

This clonotype has just a few counts. The rearrangement links TRBV30 to TRBJ2-7, with 7 nucleotides matching TRBD2. CDR1 is GTSNPN, CDR2 SVGIG, per germline (reference sequence). Unmatched junction bases numbered 17, after V lost 7 bases and J lost 5 bases. The CDR3 totals 15 residues. This CDR3 reads CAYNRGAGVIDEQYF. CDR3 in DNA: TGTGCCTACAACCGCGGGGCGGGAGTGATAGACGAGCAGTACTTC.

The V and J genes are TRBV6-1 and TRBJ1-4, with a tentative D call TRBD1 (6 bases). Trimming cost V 4 bases and J 7 bases, with 13 bases left between them. This CDR3 region has 14 residues. CDR1 MNHNS and CDR2 SASEGT come from the germline V gene. For the CDR3, the DNA is TGTGCCAGCAGTGGAACCAGGGGTGGTGAAAAACTGTTTTTT. Its protein product is CASSGTRGGEKLFF.

The sample holds a few counts of this clonotype. CDR3 residues: CASSLVVLGTSVQTQYF. Written as DNA, the CDR3 is TGTGCCAGCAGCTTGGTTGTTCTCGGGACTAGCGTACAGACCCAGTACTTC. V is TRBV5-5 and J is TRBJ2-5, with 10 bases fitting TRBD2. The CDR3 covers 17 residues. J was trimmed by 6 bases and V by 0 bases; bases with no gene match: 11. The V gene's germline CDR1 is SGHKS and CDR2 YYEKEE (reference sequence). Full variable domain (outside the CDR3, taken from reference TRBV5-5 and TRBJ2-5): DAGVTQSPTHLIKTRGQQVTLRCSPISGHKSVSWYQQVLGQGPQFIFQYYEKEERGRGNFPDRFSARQFPNYSSELNVNALLLGDSALYLCASSLVVLGTSVQTQYFGPGTRLLVL.

The V and J genes are TRBV7-2 and TRBJ1-6; 9 nucleotides line up with TRBD1. Germline V gives CDR1 SGHTA, CDR2 FQGNSA. This CDR3 comprises 14 residues. The trim removed 4 bases at V and 10 bases at J, leaving 5 bases unmatched. Here the CDR3 DNA reads TGTGCCAGCAGCTCCACGACAGGGGGATCACCCCTCCACTTT. The encoded protein is CASSSTTGGSPLHF.

Only a few counts were recorded for this clonotype. The J gene is TRBJ2-1, the V gene TRBV3-1, with TRBD2 identical over 9 bases. Germline-derived CDR1 and CDR2 are LGHDT and YNNKEL (reference sequence). Germline trimming cut 0 bases from V and 4 bases from J; bases unmatched to any gene: 7. This CDR3 region has 17 residues. This chain's CDR3 is CASSQDLSGGRYNEQFF. The CDR3 DNA sequence: TGTGCCAGCAGCCAAGATCTCAGCGGGGGGCGGTACAATGAGCAGTTCTTC.

The chain couples TRBV28 to TRBJ2-2; maybe TRBD2 (6 bases). CDR1 is MDHEN, CDR2 SYDVKM, per germline. The CDR3 contains 13 residues. V lost 5 bases and J 6 bases, leaving 10 bases between the germline ends. The CDR3 DNA follows: TGTGCCAGCAGTGGAGGGGTGGCCGGGGAGCTGTTTTTT. It codes for CASSGGVAGELFF.

The V gene is TRBV10-3, the J gene TRBJ1-1; TRBD1 matches at 7 bases. V was pared by 5 bases and J by 5 bases, with 5 bases of the junction left unmatched. The CDR3 extends over 13 amino acids. The V gene's germline CDR1 is ENHRY and CDR2 SYGVKD. CDR3 bases: TGTGCCATCAGTCTTACAGGGGTGACTGAAGCTTTCTTT. It specifies CAISLTGVTEAFF.

The chain joins TRBV9 to TRBJ1-4; 8 bases align to TRBD1. Per germline, CDR1 SGDLS and CDR2 YYNGEE. The CDR3 is made up of 14 amino acids. J lost 7 bases, V lost 2 bases, and 4 bases had no gene match. CDR3 nucleotides: TGTGCCAGCAGCGTGGGACAGGCCGTTGAAAAACTGTTTTTT. Its protein product is CASSVGQAVEKLFF.

V and J are TRBV7-9 and TRBJ1-2, with D possibly matching TRBD1 (5 bases). The V end was cut by 1 base, the J end by 4 bases, with 16 bases between. This CDR3 is built from 16 residues. Germline V gene lookup returns CDR1 SEHNR and CDR2 FQNEAQ (reference sequence). As DNA, the CDR3 is TGTGCCAGCAGCTTAGAGAGGGGAGAAGGAGGCTATGGCTACACCTTC. Translated, it gives CASSLERGEGGYGYTF.

This clonotype was seen only a few times. The chain links TRBV29-1 to TRBJ1-4; 9 bases are shared with TRBD1. The germline CDR1 and CDR2 sequences are SQVTM and ANQGSEA. The CDR3 sequence is 14 residues long. V was clipped by 6 bases and J by 8 bases; unmatched bases: 10. The CDR3 reads CSVVWTGEGEKLFF. CDR3 sequence (DNA): TGCAGCGTGGTCTGGACAGGGGAGGGAGAAAAACTGTTTTTT.

This clonotype was seen a few times. The rearrangement links TRBV20-1 to TRBJ2-1; 8 bases agree with TRBD2. From germline, CDR1 is DFQATT and CDR2 SNEGSKA (reference sequence). Trimming removed 6 bases from V and 3 bases from J; junction bases left unmatched: 7. The CDR3 is 14 residues long. The CDR3 here is CSAEAGESYNEQFF. The CDR3 bases are TGCAGTGCCGAAGCGGGAGAGAGCTACAATGAGCAGTTCTTC.

V and J are TRBV29-1 and TRBJ1-3, with D possibly TRBD1 on 5 matching bases. The CDR3 spans 15 residues. V dropped 6 bases and J dropped 0 bases, with 15 bases sitting between them. Germline V gene sequence: CDR1 SQVTM, CDR2 ANQGSEA. The CDR3 protein is CSVSLWGVSGNTIYF. Here the CDR3 DNA reads TGCAGCGTCTCGCTGTGGGGGGTCTCTGGAAACACCATATATTTT.

The rearrangement links TRBV19 to TRBJ2-7, with D possibly TRBD1 on 6 matching bases. V lost 9 bases to trimming and J lost 2 bases, with 14 bases between them. CDR1 is LNHDA, CDR2 SQIVND, per germline (reference sequence). This CDR3 contains 13 residues. The CDR3 spells CASAPGHTYEQYF. CDR3 in DNA: TGTGCCAGCGCCCCGGGACACACCTACGAGCAGTACTTC.

The genes are TRBV10-3 and TRBJ1-1; TRBD1 matches at 9 bases. J was trimmed by 0 bases and V by 10 bases; bases with no gene match: 12. CDR1 and CDR2 (germline): ENHRY, SYGVKD. The CDR3 contains 16 residues. CDR3 sequence reads: CATRNLGQGMNTEAFF. The CDR3, as DNA: TGTGCCACCAGGAACCTGGGACAGGGCATGAACACTGAAGCTTTCTTT.

The chain uses TRBV4-2 and TRBJ1-1; no firm D call. The CDR3 consists of 15 residues. The germline gives CDR1 LGHNA, CDR2 YNFKEQ. V was trimmed by 2 bases and J by 0 bases, leaving 10 bases between them. The CDR3 reads CASSQTGRMNTEAFF. The CDR3 region has the DNA TGTGCCAGCAGCCAAACTGGTCGAATGAACACTGAAGCTTTCTTT.

The rearrangement joins TRBV20-1 to TRBJ2-3; D could derive from TRBD1 or TRBD2 (5 bases each). V lost 0 bases to trimming and J lost 3 bases, with 10 bases between them. CDR1 and CDR2 from the germline V gene are DFQATT and SNEGSKA (reference sequence). CDR3 length: 14 amino acids. The chain's CDR3 is CSARDGGATDTQYF. In DNA form, the CDR3 reads TGCAGTGCTAGAGATGGGGGAGCGACAGATACGCAGTATTTT.

This clonotype appeared a few times. The rearrangement joins TRBV5-1 to TRBJ2-7; the D call may be TRBD1 or TRBD2 (5 bases each). In germline, CDR1 is SGHRS, CDR2 YFSETQ. CDR3 size: 13 residues. With 7 bases removed from V and 2 bases from J, the gap between germline ends came to 13 bases. CDR3 protein: CASSTDYTYEQYF. CDR3 nucleotides: TGCGCCAGCTCGACAGACTATACCTACGAGCAGTACTTC. The entire variable domain, with the rest obtained from reference TRBV5-1 and TRBJ2-7, is as follows: KAGVTQTPRYLIKTRGQQVTLSCSPISGHRSVSWYQQTPGQGLQFLFEYFSETQRNKGNFPGRFSGRQFSNSRSEMNVSTLELGDSALYLCASSTDYTYEQYFGPGTRLTVT.